This T cell receptor (beta chain) was captured in a study of PD-1 blockade in classical Hodgkin lymphoma. Findings of the study overall: In newly diagnosed patients, baseline TCR diversity was reportedly below that of healthy donors.

Each patient's relapse followed autologous stem cell transplantation, and brentuximab vedotin exposure varied. The trim removed 7 bases at V and 4 bases at J, leaving 4 bases unmatched. This CDR3 spans 14 amino acids. Germline lookup yields CDR1 LNHDA and CDR2 SQIVND (reference sequence). Produced via immunoSEQ multiplex PCR; TCRdb's table is partial and in-frame only. The sample records about 43,000 clones, approximately 70% being singletons. This clone was detected a few times. Antigen unknown. The sample consisted of peripheral blood mononuclear cells (PBMCs), taken before the second cycle of nivolumab. The source of this sequence is a human donor with classical Hodgkin lymphoma. The V gene is TRBV19, the J gene TRBJ2-1, with 10 bases that match TRBD1. This CDR3 is CASMTGGLYNEQFF. The CDR3 DNA reads TGTGCCAGTATGACAGGGGGCTTATACAATGAGCAGTTCTTC.